This passage covers 28 T cell receptor beta chains from one sample sequenced in a study of T-cell reconstitution after alpha-beta-depleted transplantation in children. Preparation of the TCRbeta library involved a method that used unique molecular identifiers. TCRdb fed the PCR reads into MiXCR, producing one record per CDR3 protein. Among approximately 400,000 distinct CDR3 sequences listed, roughly a tenth were seen once. The sequencing used PBMCs from the stem cell graft donor, collected from the stem cell graft. The receptors were gathered from a human donor who donated a stem cell graft to a child with acute myeloid leukemia.

This clonotype was observed a few times. The rearrangement joins TRBV12-3 or TRBV12-4 to TRBJ2-1, with TRBD2 identical over 12 bases. V shed 5 bases and J 0 bases; nucleotides not matched to a gene: 5. This CDR3 comprises 17 residues. Written as DNA, the CDR3 is TGTGCCAGCAGTCCGGGACTAGCGGGTTTCTCCTACAATGAGCAGTTCTTC. It translates to CASSPGLAGFSYNEQFF.

On this clonotype itself: Possible read error: a much larger clone is one base away. The V and J genes are TRBV2 and TRBJ2-1; TRBD2 matches at 12 bases. Unmatched junction bases numbered 5, after V lost 4 bases and J lost 13 bases. The CDR3 is made up of 13 amino acids. CDR1 is SNHLY and CDR2 is FYNNEI in the germline V gene. CDR3 DNA: TGTGCCAGCAGTGGGACTAGCGGGGAATCACAGTTCTTC. Its translation is CASSGTSGESQFF.

The chain combines TRBV7-3 with TRBJ1-1, with a possible D match to TRBD1 (5 bases). Germline V gene lookup returns CDR1 SGHTA and CDR2 FQGTGA. V was shortened by 5 bases and J by 4 bases, with 11 bases between the two germline ends. This CDR3 has 13 amino acids. CDR3 sequence: CASSKEGSTEAFF. As DNA, the CDR3 is TGTGCCAGCAGCAAGGAGGGGAGCACTGAAGCTTTCTTT.

The chain uses TRBV20-1 and TRBJ1-1, with D possibly TRBD1 on 5 matching bases. The CDR3 covers 15 residues. V dropped 0 bases and J dropped 4 bases, with 15 bases sitting between them. Germline CDR1 reads DFQATT; CDR2 reads SNEGSKA (reference sequence). CDR3 sequence (DNA): TGCAGTGCTAGAGATCTGGGGGGAGAGGGCACTGAAGCTTTCTTT. Translated, it gives CSARDLGGEGTEAFF.

Regarding this clonotype: One end of the junction is discordant with germline, which a read error may explain. J is TRBJ1-6 and V is TRBV10-3, with no clear D. Germline assignment: CDR1 ENHRY and CDR2 SYGVKD. This CDR3 has 13 residues. The CDR3 is CAITFGGDSPVHF. DNA for the CDR3: TGTGCCATCACGTTTGGCGGGGATTCACCCGTCCACTTT.

This clonotype showed up just a few times. This chain joins TRBV27 and TRBJ2-7; TRBD1 agrees at 7 bases. With 3 bases clipped from V and 0 bases from J, the junction kept 8 bases outside the gene matches. Germline CDR1 is MNHEY and CDR2 is SMNVEV (reference sequence). This CDR3 region has 16 residues. The CDR3 is CASSFTPDRPSYEQYF. In DNA form, the CDR3 reads TGTGCCAGCAGTTTTACTCCGGACAGGCCCTCCTACGAGCAGTACTTC.

This clonotype came up a few times. The V call is TRBV20-1, the J call TRBJ2-3; tentatively, D is TRBD1 (6 bases). V was trimmed by 0 bases and J by 2 bases, leaving 12 bases between them. The V gene's germline CDR1 is DFQATT and CDR2 SNEGSKA (reference sequence). This CDR3 is 15 amino acids long. The CDR3 region is CSARDPRGYTDTQYF. The DNA for the CDR3 is TGCAGTGCTAGAGATCCGAGGGGGTACACAGATACGCAGTATTTT.

J is TRBJ1-4 and V is TRBV12-3 or TRBV12-4, with D hard to call. Trimming left V 5 bases short and J 10 bases short, with 17 bases between. The CDR3 spans 14 residues. For the CDR3, the DNA is TGTGCCAGCAGTGCCCTCAATGGAAGAGGAAAACTGTTTTTT. Encoded protein: CASSALNGRGKLFF.

This sequence joins TRBV12-5 and TRBJ1-1; no firm D call. This CDR3 is 14 amino acids long. V was pared by 0 bases and J by 0 bases, with 5 bases between. Per germline, CDR1 LGHNT and CDR2 FRNRAP. CDR3 nucleotides: TGTGCTAGTGGTTTGGTAAACCTGAACACTGAAGCTTTCTTT. This codes for CASGLVNLNTEAFF. Using reference TRBV12-5 and TRBJ1-1 for the parts outside the CDR3, the full variable domain is DARVTQTPRHKVTEMGQEVTMRCQPILGHNTVFWYRQTMMQGLELLAYFRNRAPLDDSGMPKDRFSAEMPDATLATLKIQPSEPRDSAVYFCASGLVNLNTEAFFGQGTRLTVV.

This clonotype was detected only a few times. The gene calls are TRBV29-1 and TRBJ1-2, with D possibly being TRBD1 (5 bases). The CDR3 sequence is 11 residues long. CDR1 is SQVTM, CDR2 ANQGSEA, per germline. The CDR3 DNA reads as TGCAGAAGGGGTCACCAATATGGCTACACCTTC. As protein: CRRGHQYGYTF. Variable domain in full (rest from reference TRBV29-1 and TRBJ1-2): SAVISQKPSRDICQRGTSLTIQCQVDSQVTMMFWYRQQPGQSLTLIATANQGSEATYESGFVIDKFPISRPNLTFSTLTVSNMSPEDSSIYLCRRGHQYGYTFGSGTRLTVV.

This clonotype has a handful of counts. This chain uses TRBV11-2 with TRBJ2-5; D is ambiguous. The CDR3 has 19 amino acids. The V gene's germline CDR1 is SGHAT and CDR2 FQNNGV. Trimming took 6 bases from V and 1 from J, leaving 27 bases between them. The chain's CDR3 is CASSQPSGSPILSQETQYF. The CDR3 DNA sequence: TGTGCCAGCAGTCAACCATCGGGCAGCCCAATACTTTCCCAAGAGACCCAGTACTTC.

The V call is TRBV30, the J call TRBJ2-1; 11 nucleotides align to TRBD2. Looked up from germline, CDR1 is GTSNPN and CDR2 is SVGIG (reference sequence). This CDR3 has 14 residues. V shed 0 bases, J shed 9 bases, and the junction held 4 bases outside the gene matches. In nucleotides, the CDR3 is TGTGCCTGGAGTGTAATAGCGGGGGGGGCTGAGCAGTTCTTC. Its protein product is CAWSVIAGGAEQFF.

In this sample, this clonotype turned up a few times. The chain links TRBV5-1 to TRBJ2-1; D call uncertain. Germline V gene lookup returns CDR1 SGHRS and CDR2 YFSETQ. The V end was cut by 2 bases, the J end by 10 bases, with 13 bases between. The length of the CDR3 is 13 residues. The CDR3 loop is CASSLHGRSEQFF. The CDR3 bases are TGCGCCAGCAGCTTACACGGGCGGTCCGAGCAGTTCTTC.

The chain is built from TRBV18 and TRBJ2-7, with D unclear. The CDR3 runs 14 residues. CDR1 is KGHSH, CDR2 LQKENI, per germline. V was pared by 0 bases and J by 7 bases, with 13 bases between. Here the CDR3 DNA reads TGTGCCAGCTCACCACCTTGGCCACTTGGGGAGCAGTACTTC. Translating it yields CASSPPWPLGEQYF.

The chain combines TRBV5-4 with TRBJ2-3; 7 nucleotides match TRBD2. The length of the CDR3 is 15 residues. Germline V lookup: CDR1 SGHNT, CDR2 YYREEE (reference sequence). The V gene end was trimmed by 3 bases and the J gene end by 2 bases; junction bases not matched to a gene: 6. The chain's CDR3 is CASSSMTSPTDTQYF. CDR3 bases: TGTGCCAGCAGCTCTATGACTAGCCCCACAGATACGCAGTATTTT.

The V and J genes are TRBV24-1 and TRBJ2-3; D is perhaps TRBD1 or TRBD2 (5 bases each). V was trimmed by 6 bases and J by 2 bases, leaving 14 bases between them. The CDR3 is 15 amino acids. The V gene's germline CDR1 is KGHDR and CDR2 SFDVKD. CDR3 sequence: CATSPGRGPTDTQYF. The CDR3 DNA reads TGTGCCACCAGTCCGGGCCGGGGCCCCACAGATACGCAGTATTTT.

V usage is TRBV5-4 and J usage is TRBJ2-7; possibly TRBD2 for D (5 bases). The V end was cut by 2 bases, the J end by 7 bases, with 16 bases between. Germline CDR1 reads SGHNT; CDR2 reads YYREEE (reference sequence). This CDR3 spans 14 amino acids. As DNA, the CDR3 is TGTGCCAGCAGCTTAAGCATCGGGAAACGGGAGCAGTACGTC. Translation: CASSLSIGKREQYV.

This clonotype was seen a handful of times. In nucleotides, the CDR3 is TGTGCCAGCTCACAGGACCCAGTCAATCAGCCCCAGCATTTT. Its protein is CASSQDPVNQPQHF. V gene TRBV18 combines with J gene TRBJ1-5; D ambiguous. The CDR3 contains 14 residues. The germline V and J ends were trimmed by 4 bases and 3 bases, with 10 bases remaining between them. Germline V lookup: CDR1 KGHSH, CDR2 LQKENI.

This rearrangement joins TRBV6-1 to TRBJ2-1; 11 bases fit TRBD2. Germline CDR1 reads MNHNS; CDR2 reads SASEGT. The CDR3 runs 15 residues. The V gene end was trimmed by 6 bases and the J gene end by 6 bases; junction bases not matched to a gene: 7. The CDR3 sequence: CASSLTSGGGNEQFF. CDR3 sequence (DNA): TGTGCCAGCAGCCTAACTAGCGGGGGAGGCAATGAGCAGTTCTTC.

The chain is built from TRBV18 and TRBJ1-1, with a tentative D call TRBD1 (6 bases). Germline CDR1 reads KGHSH; CDR2 reads LQKENI. V was cut by 4 bases and J by 0 bases, with 21 bases left in between. The CDR3 has 18 amino acids. As DNA, the CDR3 is TGTGCCAGCTCACTCCGCCCCGGCGAACAGGGACTGAACACTGAAGCTTTCTTT. Translation gives CASSLRPGEQGLNTEAFF. Full variable domain (rest looked up from reference TRBV18 and TRBJ1-1): NAGVMQNPRHLVRRRGQEARLRCSPMKGHSHVYWYRQLPEEGLKFMVYLQKENIIDESGMPKERFSAEFPKEGPSILRIQQVVRGDSAAYFCASSLRPGEQGLNTEAFFGQGTRLTVV.

This chain uses TRBV5-1 with TRBJ1-1, with 10 bases lining up with TRBD1. The CDR3 spans 15 residues. Germline assignment: CDR1 SGHRS and CDR2 YFSETQ. The V and J ends lost 5 bases and 1 base, in that order; junction bases with no gene match: 5. The CDR3 DNA follows: TGCGCCAGCAGTGGGACAGGGGTCCCGAACACTGAAGCTTTCTTT. It translates to CASSGTGVPNTEAFF. The full variable domain, rest sourced from reference TRBV5-1 and TRBJ1-1, is KAGVTQTPRYLIKTRGQQVTLSCSPISGHRSVSWYQQTPGQGLQFLFEYFSETQRNKGNFPGRFSGRQFSNSRSEMNVSTLELGDSALYLCASSGTGVPNTEAFFGQGTRLTVV.

This clonotype was seen many times. This chain uses TRBV30 with TRBJ2-7; 8 nucleotides align to TRBD1. The CDR3 covers 13 residues. The V gene's germline CDR1 is GTSNPN and CDR2 SVGIG (reference sequence). Unmatched junction bases numbered 3, after V lost 4 bases and J lost 1 base. The CDR3 bases are TGTGCCTGGACAGGGGGCAATTCCTACGAGCAGTACTTC. Translating it yields CAWTGGNSYEQYF. Variable domain in full (rest from reference TRBV30 and TRBJ2-7): SQTIHQWPATLVQPVGSPLSLECTVEGTSNPNLYWYRQAAGRGLQLLFYSVGIGQISSEVPQNLSASRPQDRQFILSSKKLLLSDSGFYLCAWTGGNSYEQYFGPGTRLTVT.

This clonotype was counted many times. The chain employs TRBV7-2 and TRBJ1-1; D is ambiguous. Germline-derived CDR1 and CDR2 are SGHTA and FQGNSA. This CDR3 is built from 12 residues. V was clipped by 1 base and J by 9 bases, with 9 bases between them. CDR3 protein: CASSLVSAQAFF. DNA for the CDR3: TGTGCCAGCAGCTTAGTAAGTGCCCAAGCTTTCTTT. Looking up the rest from reference TRBV7-2 and TRBJ1-1 gives the full variable domain: GAGVSQSPSNKVTEKGKDVELRCDPISGHTALYWYRQSLGQGLEFLIYFQGNSAPDKSGLPSDRFSAERTGGSVSTLTIQRTQQEDSAVYLCASSLVSAQAFFGQGTRLTVV.

This clonotype was recorded a few times. This chain uses TRBV25-1 with TRBJ2-5; 14 bases match TRBD2. CDR3 length equals 17 residues. After removal of 8 bases from V and 1 base from J, the junction contained 9 bases not matched to a gene. Germline V CDR1 and CDR2: MGHDK, SYGVNS. The CDR3 is CASSSGGTSGSQETQYF. The CDR3 nucleotides read TGTGCCAGCTCCTCAGGAGGGACTAGCGGGAGCCAAGAGACCCAGTACTTC.

This clonotype has just a few counts. CDR3 residues: CASSLGTGQYNEQFF. DNA of the CDR3: TGTGCCAGCAGCTTGGGGACAGGGCAATACAATGAGCAGTTCTTC. The J gene is TRBJ2-1, the V gene TRBV7-2, with TRBD1 matching 9 bases. Germline V gives CDR1 SGHTA, CDR2 FQGNSA. V shed 3 bases, J shed 4 bases, and the junction held 4 bases outside the gene matches. CDR3 length: 15 residues.

There are many counts of this clonotype. The genes are TRBV9 and TRBJ2-1; TRBD2 aligns across 8 bases. The germline CDR1 and CDR2 sequences are SGDLS and YYNGEE. The CDR3 has 14 amino acids. V dropped 2 bases and J dropped 4; count of bases not matched to a gene: 2. The CDR3 loop is CASSVGGGYNEQFF. The CDR3 DNA reads as TGTGCCAGCAGCGTGGGCGGGGGGTACAATGAGCAGTTCTTC.

This clonotype showed up just a few times. The CDR3: CASSYGDGGTQYF. The CDR3 DNA is TGTGCCAGCAGTTACGGGGACGGCGGGACCCAGTACTTC. The chain is built from TRBV6-2 or TRBV6-3 and TRBJ2-5; D is possibly TRBD1 or TRBD2 (5 bases each). This CDR3 contains 13 residues. Trimming pared 2 bases from V and 7 bases from J, leaving 11 bases between. Germline loops: CDR1 MNHEY, CDR2 SVGEGT.

Only a few counts were recorded for this clonotype. V usage is TRBV20-1 and J usage is TRBJ2-1; D is unclear. Deletions cut 1 base from V and 5 bases from J, with 6 bases between. The length of the CDR3 is 12 residues. Germline CDR1 is DFQATT and CDR2 is SNEGSKA (reference sequence). This chain's CDR3 is CSARARHNEQFF. The CDR3 DNA follows: TGCAGTGCTAGAGCTCGGCACAATGAGCAGTTCTTC.